These 22 T cell receptor beta chains originate from one sample sequenced in a study of cytomegalovirus exposure and HLA in healthy donors. Profiling relied on immunoSEQ multiplex PCR, and the TCRdb table lists in-frame clones only, not all of them. The sample lists some 320,000 clones; about nine tenths were seen once. The sequenced material came from PBMCs. These receptors all stem from a woman aged 25 to 45 in good health and CMV-seropositive.

In regard to this clone: Other DNA sequences of this sample code for an identical CDR3. The chain recombines TRBV27 with TRBJ2-7; D not resolved. The CDR3 has 13 residues. Between the trimmed V and J ends, which lost 2 bases and 4 bases, there was a span of 9 bases. From germline, CDR1 is MNHEY and CDR2 SMNVEV (reference sequence). The CDR3 coding sequence is TGTGCCAGCAGTTTAAGTGGAGCATACGAGCAGTACTTC. It yields the protein CASSLSGAYEQYF.

V and J are TRBV6-5 and TRBJ2-1; TRBD1 is a possible D gene (6 bases). The ends were cut back, 8 bases at V and 11 bases at J, with 13 bases in the middle. From germline, CDR1 is MNHEY and CDR2 SVGAGI. The CDR3 runs to 11 residues. The DNA of the CDR3 is TGTGCCAGCCAAAGAGGGACACAGCAGTTCTTC. It yields the protein CASQRGTQQFF.

DNA of the CDR3: TGCAGTGCTGAGGCCTACGAGCAGTACTTC. Protein sequence: CSAEAYEQYF. This rearrangement joins TRBV20-1 to TRBJ2-7; no definite D call. Looked up from germline, CDR1 is DFQATT and CDR2 is SNEGSKA (reference sequence). CDR3 length: 10 amino acids. Trimming left V 5 bases short and J 2 bases short, with 4 bases between.

V usage is TRBV30 and J usage is TRBJ1-5; tentatively, D is TRBD1 (5 bases). The length of the CDR3 is 13 residues. Trimming left V 4 bases short and J 4 bases short, with 11 bases between. Germline CDR1 GTSNPN, CDR2 SVGIG (reference sequence). CDR3 DNA sequence: TGTGCCTGGATGGGGGGGACTAATCAGCCCCAGCATTTT. This encodes CAWMGGTNQPQHF. The variable domain in full, with the rest retrieved from reference TRBV30 and TRBJ1-5, is SQTIHQWPATLVQPVGSPLSLECTVEGTSNPNLYWYRQAAGRGLQLLFYSVGIGQISSEVPQNLSASRPQDRQFILSSKKLLLSDSGFYLCAWMGGTNQPQHFGDGTRLSIL.

The V and J genes are TRBV5-5 and TRBJ2-7; D perhaps matches TRBD2 (5 bases). Trimming removed 5 bases from V and 4 bases from J, with 22 bases in between. Germline CDR1 is SGHKS and CDR2 is YYEKEE (reference sequence). CDR3 length: 16 residues. CDR3 DNA sequence: TGTGCCAGCAGTCGGGGTAGCGACACCCCCAATTACGAGCAGTACTTC. Translated, it gives CASSRGSDTPNYEQYF.

V is TRBV5-4 and J is TRBJ2-2; 11 bases match TRBD1. Trimming at V came to 6 bases and at J to 7 bases, leaving 8 bases not matched to a gene. This CDR3 contains 15 residues. CDR1 SGHNT and CDR2 YYREEE come from the germline V gene (reference sequence). This chain's CDR3 is CASTGTGGVGGELFF. The CDR3 DNA is TGTGCCAGCACGGGGACAGGGGGTGTCGGCGGGGAGCTGTTTTTT.

V usage is TRBV7-2 and J usage is TRBJ2-1; 9 nucleotides line up with TRBD2. The CDR3 length is 15 residues. Germline CDR1 is SGHTA and CDR2 is FQGNSA. V was pared by 5 bases and J by 5 bases, with 7 bases of the junction left unmatched. CDR3: CASSPQGTSHNEQFF. For the CDR3, the DNA is TGTGCCAGCAGCCCCCAGGGGACTAGCCACAATGAGCAGTTCTTC.

The J gene is TRBJ2-7, the V gene TRBV30; TRBD1 matches at 7 bases. Germline loops: CDR1 GTSNPN, CDR2 SVGIG (reference sequence). The CDR3 extends over 14 amino acids. J gave up 2 bases and V 4 bases, and 8 bases lay outside the gene matches. CDR3: CAWTRETGPYEQYF. The DNA for the CDR3 is TGTGCCTGGACCAGGGAGACAGGGCCCTACGAGCAGTACTTC.

V gene TRBV6-5 combines with J gene TRBJ1-1; D unclear. V was clipped by 2 bases and J by 1 base, with 8 bases between them. Germline V CDR1 and CDR2: MNHEY, SVGAGI. The CDR3 sequence is 14 residues long. The CDR3 DNA is TGTGCCAGCAGTTACGGGCAGCAGAACACTGAAGCTTTCTTT. As protein: CASSYGQQNTEAFF.

The V gene is TRBV5-1, the J gene TRBJ2-1; 9 nucleotides match TRBD2. The V and J ends lost 5 bases and 9 bases, in that order; junction bases with no gene match: 9. The CDR3 loop spans 14 amino acids. Germline V gene data show CDR1 as SGHRS and CDR2 as YFSETQ. The CDR3 reads CASRDLAGKGEQFF. In DNA, the CDR3 is TGCGCCAGCAGGGACCTAGCGGGAAAGGGTGAGCAGTTCTTC.

V gene TRBV27 combines with J gene TRBJ2-1; D is uncertain. Between the trimmed V and J ends, which lost 0 bases and 10 bases, there was a span of 7 bases. This CDR3 is built from 12 residues. Germline loops: CDR1 MNHEY, CDR2 SMNVEV (reference sequence). CDR3 coding DNA: TGTGCCAGCAGTTTATCTGGGTTGGAGCAGTTCTTC. It codes for CASSLSGLEQFF.

The chain recombines TRBV21-1 with TRBJ1-5. TRBV21-1 has pseudogene status. The CDR3 loop spans 15 amino acids. CDR3 residues: CASSKVRDSNQPQHF. The CDR3, as DNA: TGTGCCAGCAGCAAAGTAAGGGACAGCAATCAGCCCCAGCATTTT.

The chain couples TRBV2 to TRBJ2-7; 10 bases fit TRBD2. The CDR3 sequence is 14 residues long. Germline V gene sequence: CDR1 SNHLY, CDR2 FYNNEI. V shed 11 bases and J 2 bases; nucleotides not matched to a gene: 9. The CDR3, as DNA: TGTGCCGTTGAGGCTAGCGGGAGAACCTACGAGCAGTACTTC. Residues: CAVEASGRTYEQYF.

This rearrangement joins TRBV27 to TRBJ2-1, with a tentative D call TRBD1 (6 bases). Germline V gene data show CDR1 as MNHEY and CDR2 as SMNVEV (reference sequence). This CDR3 has 14 amino acids. Deletions cut 5 bases from V and 8 bases from J, with 16 bases between. DNA of the CDR3: TGTGCCAGCAGTAACTTTAGGGACAATGATGAGCAGTTCTTC. Protein: CASSNFRDNDEQFF.

The chain carries TRBV29-1 and TRBJ1-2; D is uncertain. This CDR3 is built from 13 residues. Germline V CDR1 and CDR2: SQVTM, ANQGSEA. V lost 1 base and J lost 0, with 6 bases in between. CDR3 in amino acids: CSVEGGTNYGYTF. CDR3 in DNA: TGCAGCGTTGAAGGGGGAACTAACTATGGCTACACCTTC. The variable domain in full, with the rest retrieved from reference TRBV29-1 and TRBJ1-2, is SAVISQKPSRDICQRGTSLTIQCQVDSQVTMMFWYRQQPGQSLTLIATANQGSEATYESGFVIDKFPISRPNLTFSTLTVSNMSPEDSSIYLCSVEGGTNYGYTFGSGTRLTVV.

The V and J genes are TRBV7-2 and TRBJ1-4, with D possibly being TRBD1 (6 bases). This CDR3 has 15 residues. Trimming cost V 3 bases and J 8 bases, with 16 bases left between them. From germline, CDR1 is SGHTA and CDR2 FQGNSA. CDR3 DNA: TGTGCCAGCAGCTTCCTTCCGGGGGCAACGGAAAAACTGTTTTTT. Translating gives CASSFLPGATEKLFF. Drawing the rest from reference TRBV7-2 and TRBJ1-4, the complete variable domain is GAGVSQSPSNKVTEKGKDVELRCDPISGHTALYWYRQSLGQGLEFLIYFQGNSAPDKSGLPSDRFSAERTGGSVSTLTIQRTQQEDSAVYLCASSFLPGATEKLFFGSGTQLSVL.

The chain recombines TRBV7-9 with TRBJ2-5; weak D call: TRBD2 (6 bases). The CDR3 totals 15 residues. V lost 5 bases to trimming and J lost 3 bases, with 16 bases between them. Per the germline V gene, CDR1 is SEHNR and CDR2 is FQNEAQ (reference sequence). The CDR3 protein is CASSHHGEEEETQYF. CDR3 bases: TGTGCCAGCAGCCACCACGGGGAGGAGGAAGAGACCCAGTACTTC.

J is TRBJ2-7 and V is TRBV30, with D perhaps being TRBD1 or TRBD2 (5 bases each). V lost 1 base and J 0 bases, leaving 19 bases between the germline ends. Germline loops: CDR1 GTSNPN, CDR2 SVGIG (reference sequence). CDR3 size: 17 residues. The CDR3 sequence: CAWSGEGEKRSSYEQYF. DNA of the CDR3: TGTGCCTGGAGTGGGGAAGGGGAGAAGCGGAGCTCCTACGAGCAGTACTTC.

This sequence joins TRBV4-1 and TRBJ2-6; D gene unclear. The germline V and J ends were trimmed by 2 bases and 0 bases, with 5 bases remaining between them. CDR3 length: 15 residues. CDR1 is MGHRA, CDR2 YSYEKL, per germline. CDR3 bases: TGCGCCAGCAGCCAAACGTTCTCTGGGGCCAACGTCCTGACTTTC. Protein sequence: CASSQTFSGANVLTF.

The chain carries TRBV6-6 and TRBJ1-2; TRBD1 agrees at 7 bases. This CDR3 has 16 amino acids. In germline, CDR1 is MNHNY, CDR2 SVGAGI (reference sequence). With V trimmed by 5 bases and J by 4 bases, 13 bases remained unmatched. CDR3 protein: CASSHKGQSTPYGYTF. The CDR3 DNA follows: TGTGCCAGCAGTCACAAGGGACAGTCCACCCCCTATGGCTACACCTTC.

The chain combines TRBV7-8 with TRBJ2-7; D gene ambiguous. CDR3 length equals 12 residues. Germline values: CDR1 SGHVS, CDR2 FQNEAQ. Between the trimmed V and J ends, which lost 5 bases and 5 bases, there was a span of 10 bases. Here the CDR3 reads CASSPPGNEQYF. The CDR3 DNA is TGTGCCAGCAGCCCTCCAGGTAACGAGCAGTACTTC.

This chain connects TRBV7-9 to TRBJ2-5, with 9 bases matching TRBD1. Trimming cost V 4 bases and J 3 bases; bases outside gene matches: 18. The germline CDR1 and CDR2 sequences are SEHNR and FQNEAQ (reference sequence). The CDR3 has 19 amino acids. CDR3 amino acids: CASSSRTGAVRGLKETQYF. CDR3 nucleotides: TGTGCCAGCAGCTCGAGGACAGGGGCTGTCCGGGGGCTGAAAGAGACCCAGTACTTC.